The source of this T cell receptor (beta chain) is a study of blood T cell repertoires in COVID-19. The wider study: The United States, Italy and Spain provided the acute and convalescent COVID-19 samples. The cDNA or gDNA used as material had been derived from T cells, B-cell-depleted T cells, or PBMCs.

In the authors' methods: Nucleated cell counts were estimated from reference gene primer amplification. The protocol was immunoSEQ multiplex PCR, while the TCRdb copy is restricted to in-frame clones and leaves out a portion. The V and J calls and the clone size are those of that table, but D and trimming were determined from the DNA. The table has around 100,000 clones, around 86% seen once. This CDR3 has 16 residues. Between the trimmed V and J ends, which lost 1 base and 0 bases, there was a span of 12 bases. Germline CDR1 is SGHRS and CDR2 is YFSETQ. This sequence joins TRBV5-1 and TRBJ2-3; D perhaps matches TRBD2 (6 bases). The sequence was obtained from a man aged 65-85 years with acute or convalescent COVID-19. Specimen: peripheral blood. CDR3 sequence: CASSLSAAGSTDTQYF. In DNA, the CDR3 is TGCGCCAGCAGCTTGAGTGCGGCGGGGAGCACAGATACGCAGTATTTT.